One and the same sample provided the 27 T cell receptor beta chains below, sequenced in a study of T cell responses to AZD1222 COVID-19 vaccine. Sequencing was performed with immunoSEQ multiplex PCR; in TCRdb, only in-frame clones are kept and a portion is missing. The data contain over 150,000 clones, about nine tenths of them singletons. The material sequenced was peripheral blood, taken on day 0 of AZD1222 vaccination. The receptor set was obtained from an adult in good health.

The chain uses TRBV25-1 and TRBJ2-2; 8 nucleotides agree with TRBD1. V was clipped by 3 bases and J by 0 bases; unmatched bases: 3. Germline loops: CDR1 MGHDK, CDR2 SYGVNS. This CDR3 region has 16 residues. The CDR3 DNA reads TGTGCCAGCAGTGATCCGACAGGGGCGAACACCGGGGAGCTGTTTTTT. This gives the protein CASSDPTGANTGELFF.

This clone was seen just once. This rearrangement joins TRBV6-2 or TRBV6-3 to TRBJ1-5; a possible D gene is TRBD1 (5 bases). Germline CDR1 reads MNHEY; CDR2 reads SVGEGT. The CDR3 is 15 amino acids. Trimming removed 0 bases at V and 4 bases at J, with 10 bases between. CDR3 sequence reads: CASSYSGRLNQPQHF. CDR3 DNA: TGTGCCAGCAGTTACTCGGGACGGCTAAATCAGCCCCAGCATTTT.

This clone appeared once. J is TRBJ2-3 and V is TRBV3-1 (or the pseudogene TRBV3-2); 15 bases are a match to TRBD2. Germline loops: CDR1 LGHDT, CDR2 YNNKEL (reference sequence). V lost 4 bases to trimming and J lost 4 bases; unmatched junction nucleotides: 9. The CDR3 is 18 amino acids. The CDR3 loop is CASSLPGLAGGRADTQYF. The DNA of the CDR3 is TGTGCCAGCAGCCTGCCGGGACTAGCGGGGGGACGGGCAGATACGCAGTATTTT.

This clone has just one count. This chain connects TRBV4-2 to TRBJ1-2; D is unresolved. The CDR3 extends over 15 amino acids. Germline CDR1 LGHNA, CDR2 YNFKEQ. V was shortened by 1 base and J by 8 bases, with 17 bases between the two germline ends. The CDR3 nucleotides are TGTGCCAGCAGCCAAGTACAAGGGATGGTTGGAGGCTACACCTTC. It codes for CASSQVQGMVGGYTF.

The chain combines TRBV19 with TRBJ1-1; 7 bases map to TRBD1. Per germline, CDR1 LNHDA and CDR2 SQIVND (reference sequence). The V and J ends lost 9 bases and 1 base, in that order; junction bases with no gene match: 11. The CDR3 has 15 residues. The CDR3 reads CASSKGGAGNTEAFF. The CDR3 DNA is TGTGCCAGCTCTAAAGGGGGCGCAGGGAACACTGAAGCTTTCTTT. The variable domain in full, with the rest retrieved from reference TRBV19 and TRBJ1-1, is DGGITQSPKYLFRKEGQNVTLSCEQNLNHDAMYWYRQDPGQGLRLIYYSQIVNDFQKGDIAEGYSVSREKKESFPLTVTSAQKNPTAFYLCASSKGGAGNTEAFFGQGTRLTVV.

The V and J genes are TRBV19 and TRBJ1-5; TRBD1 might be the D (5 bases). V lost 3 bases and J 1 base, leaving 10 bases between the germline ends. The CDR3 is made up of 15 amino acids. Germline values: CDR1 LNHDA, CDR2 SQIVND (reference sequence). CDR3 region: CASSISWGSNQPQHF. CDR3 nucleotides: TGTGCCAGTAGTATCTCCTGGGGGAGCAATCAGCCCCAGCATTTT.

The genes are TRBV29-1 and TRBJ2-7; D is possibly TRBD1 (6 bases). Trimming removed 6 bases from V and 2 bases from J, with 14 bases in between. The length of the CDR3 is 13 residues. Per the germline V gene, CDR1 is SQVTM and CDR2 is ANQGSEA. DNA for the CDR3: TGCAGCGTCCCTGGTAGGGACACCTACGAGCAGTACTTC. Encoded protein: CSVPGRDTYEQYF.

The gene calls are TRBV27 and TRBJ1-6, with a possible D match to TRBD1 (5 bases). The CDR3 extends over 14 amino acids. CDR1 and CDR2 (germline): MNHEY, SMNVEV (reference sequence). Trimming left V 2 bases short and J 9 bases short, with 11 bases between. CDR3 nucleotides: TGTGCCAGCAGTTTAAAAGGGGTCGGTTCACCCCTCCACTTT. It encodes CASSLKGVGSPLHF.

This CDR3 reads CASKETSGNTGELFF. As DNA, the CDR3 is TGTGCCAGTAAAGAGACTAGCGGTAACACCGGGGAGCTGTTTTTT. The chain joins TRBV19 to TRBJ2-2; 9 nucleotides agree with TRBD2. V lost 7 bases, J lost 2 bases, and 5 bases stayed unmatched. CDR3 size: 15 residues. CDR1 and CDR2 (germline): LNHDA, SQIVND (reference sequence).

This chain uses TRBV24-1 with TRBJ2-1, with D hard to call. CDR3 length: 14 residues. V lost 0 bases and J 5 bases, leaving 7 bases between the germline ends. Germline CDR1 is KGHDR and CDR2 is SFDVKD. CDR3 residues: CATSDLGLDNEQFF. In DNA form, the CDR3 reads TGTGCCACCAGTGATTTGGGGCTAGACAATGAGCAGTTCTTC.

The DNA of the CDR3 is TGTGCCAGCAGCCAACAGGGCCCAGAGACCCAGTACTTC. This encodes CASSQQGPETQYF. The chain recombines TRBV7-9 with TRBJ2-5; the D gene is possibly TRBD1 (6 bases). The ends were cut back, 5 bases at V and 4 bases at J, with 11 bases in the middle. This CDR3 has 13 residues. Germline V gene data show CDR1 as SEHNR and CDR2 as FQNEAQ (reference sequence).

This chain connects TRBV4-3 to TRBJ2-7; 11 bases are shared with TRBD1. Germline V gene data show CDR1 as LGHNA and CDR2 as YSLEER. The CDR3 length is 14 residues. The V segment lost 4 bases and the J segment 6 bases; nucleotides outside the gene matches: 5. CDR3 amino acids: CASSPGQGEFEQYF. Here the CDR3 DNA reads TGCGCCAGCAGCCCGGGACAGGGGGAGTTCGAGCAGTACTTC.

This sequence joins TRBV6-1 and TRBJ1-5; tentative D call: TRBD1 (5 bases). The CDR3 runs 17 residues. The germline gives CDR1 MNHNS, CDR2 SASEGT. V was trimmed by 0 bases and J by 0 bases, leaving 12 bases between them. In DNA, the CDR3 is TGTGCCAGCAGTGAAGCGCCTCCTGGGGGTAGCAATCAGCCCCAGCATTTT. Its protein product is CASSEAPPGGSNQPQHF.

Only a few counts were recorded for this clone. The chain uses TRBV6-2 or TRBV6-3 and TRBJ2-5, with D tentatively TRBD1 or TRBD2 (5 bases each). The V gene's germline CDR1 is MNHEY and CDR2 SVGEGT. Trimming cost V 3 bases and J 5 bases, with 19 bases left between them. This CDR3 region has 16 residues. The CDR3 reads CASSYTGTPAVETQYF. The CDR3 bases are TGTGCCAGCAGTTATACCGGGACCCCCGCTGTGGAGACCCAGTACTTC.

This chain uses TRBV5-1 with TRBJ1-2; 7 positions match TRBD1. CDR3 length: 16 amino acids. The V segment lost 0 bases and the J segment 4 bases; nucleotides outside the gene matches: 9. Looked up from germline, CDR1 is SGHRS and CDR2 is YFSETQ. CDR3 sequence reads: CASSLAGTVEPYGYTF. CDR3 DNA: TGCGCCAGCAGCTTGGCCGGGACAGTGGAACCCTATGGCTACACCTTC.

The V gene is TRBV29-1, the J gene TRBJ1-1, with 10 bases aligning to TRBD1. The V gene's germline CDR1 is SQVTM and CDR2 ANQGSEA. V lost 6 bases to trimming and J lost 5 bases; unmatched junction nucleotides: 12. The CDR3 totals 15 residues. This CDR3 is CSVYHRTGGGTEAFF. The CDR3 DNA reads TGCAGCGTATATCATCGGACAGGGGGAGGGACTGAAGCTTTCTTT.

The chain recombines TRBV5-6 with TRBJ2-5; TRBD1 agrees at 8 bases. V gave up 5 bases and J gave up 2 bases; unmatched junction bases: 14. The CDR3 is 17 amino acids. Germline CDR1 SGHDT, CDR2 YYEEEE. The CDR3 coding sequence is TGTGCCAGCAGTCCACGACAGGGGACCCTCGTACAAGAGACCCAGTACTTC. Amino acid sequence: CASSPRQGTLVQETQYF.

This chain links TRBV6-5 with TRBJ1-5, with D possibly matching TRBD1 (5 bases). The ends were cut back, 7 bases at V and 0 bases at J, with 13 bases in the middle. The CDR3 contains 15 residues. The germline gives CDR1 MNHEY, CDR2 SVGAGI. The CDR3 loop is CASNNRFNSNQPQHF. The CDR3 DNA reads as TGTGCCAGCAACAACAGGTTTAATAGCAATCAGCCCCAGCATTTT.

The chain couples TRBV6-5 to TRBJ1-2, with D maybe TRBD1 (6 bases). The CDR3 is 16 residues long. CDR1 is MNHEY, CDR2 SVGAGI, per germline. V lost 0 bases to trimming and J lost 4 bases, with 15 bases between them. The CDR3 reads CASSYSWGGGGYGYTF. CDR3 nucleotide sequence: TGTGCCAGCAGTTACTCCTGGGGGGGCGGCGGCTATGGCTACACCTTC.

V gene TRBV7-2 combines with J gene TRBJ1-5, with 10 bases lining up with TRBD1. Germline-derived CDR1 and CDR2 are SGHTA and FQGNSA. The CDR3 consists of 14 residues. The ends lost 4 bases at V and 9 bases at J; junction bases unmatched: 6. The CDR3 sequence: CASSYRDRGWPQHF. As DNA, the CDR3 is TGTGCCAGCAGCTACCGGGACAGGGGCTGGCCCCAGCATTTT.

This chain links TRBV5-1 with TRBJ1-4; 8 bases line up with TRBD1. In germline, CDR1 is SGHRS, CDR2 YFSETQ. The junction had 6 bases not matched to a gene; V was cut back by 4 bases and J by 7 bases. The CDR3 sequence is 14 residues long. The DNA of the CDR3 is TGCGCCAGCAGCCTCCGGGACAGGAGTGAAAAACTGTTTTTT. It yields the protein CASSLRDRSEKLFF.

V gene TRBV2 combines with J gene TRBJ1-6, with a tentative D call TRBD1 (5 bases). There are 14 residues in the CDR3. V shed 4 bases and J shed 6 bases, with 10 bases lying between them. Germline CDR1 is SNHLY and CDR2 is FYNNEI. The CDR3 region has the DNA TGTGCCAGCAGTGTTGGGCAGGGTAATTCACCCCTCCACTTT. The encoded protein is CASSVGQGNSPLHF.

The chain carries TRBV7-3 and TRBJ2-3, with a possible D match to TRBD2 (6 bases). V dropped 2 bases and J dropped 8 bases, with 17 bases sitting between them. This CDR3 is 15 amino acids long. The germline V gene has CDR1 SGHTA and CDR2 FQGTGA. The CDR3 nucleotides are TGTGCCAGCAGCTTACAGGGAGGTGAGAGGGTTACGCAGTATTTT. As protein: CASSLQGGERVTQYF. Drawing the rest from reference TRBV7-3 and TRBJ2-3, the complete variable domain is GAGVSQTPSNKVTEKGKYVELRCDPISGHTALYWYRQSLGQGPEFLIYFQGTGAADDSGLPNDRFFAVRPEGSVSTLKIQRTERGDSAVYLCASSLQGGERVTQYFGPGTRLTVL.

The chain couples TRBV29-1 to TRBJ1-2; D remains ambiguous. The V end lost 5 bases, the J end lost 0 bases, and 7 bases lay between the germline ends. Looked up from germline, CDR1 is SQVTM and CDR2 is ANQGSEA. CDR3 length: 12 amino acids. The CDR3 region is CSVHVANYGYTF. As DNA, the CDR3 is TGCAGCGTTCATGTCGCTAACTATGGCTACACCTTC.

This chain uses TRBV5-6 with TRBJ2-2; 12 nucleotides match TRBD2. The CDR3 totals 17 residues. In germline, CDR1 is SGHDT, CDR2 YYEEEE. J gave up 5 bases and V 4 bases, and 9 bases lay outside the gene matches. CDR3 amino acids: CASSGSTSGGGTGELFF. Written as DNA, the CDR3 is TGTGCCAGCAGCGGATCGACTAGCGGGGGTGGGACCGGGGAGCTGTTTTTT.

The chain recombines TRBV19 with TRBJ1-6, with D maybe TRBD1 (5 bases). V was pared by 7 bases and J by 6 bases, with 22 bases between. The CDR3 spans 17 residues. Germline-derived CDR1 and CDR2 are LNHDA and SQIVND (reference sequence). CDR3 sequence: CASTPSGWGASNSPLHF. The CDR3 DNA reads as TGTGCCAGTACTCCCTCCGGGTGGGGCGCGAGTAATTCACCCCTCCACTTT.

The chain couples TRBV7-2 to TRBJ2-7, with 8 positions matching TRBD1. In germline, CDR1 is SGHTA, CDR2 FQGNSA. The CDR3 extends over 16 amino acids. V shed 5 bases, J shed 0 bases, and the junction held 9 bases outside the gene matches. DNA for the CDR3: TGTGCCAGCAGCGGCCGGACAGGGCTAAACTCCTACGAGCAGTACTTC. Translated: CASSGRTGLNSYEQYF.